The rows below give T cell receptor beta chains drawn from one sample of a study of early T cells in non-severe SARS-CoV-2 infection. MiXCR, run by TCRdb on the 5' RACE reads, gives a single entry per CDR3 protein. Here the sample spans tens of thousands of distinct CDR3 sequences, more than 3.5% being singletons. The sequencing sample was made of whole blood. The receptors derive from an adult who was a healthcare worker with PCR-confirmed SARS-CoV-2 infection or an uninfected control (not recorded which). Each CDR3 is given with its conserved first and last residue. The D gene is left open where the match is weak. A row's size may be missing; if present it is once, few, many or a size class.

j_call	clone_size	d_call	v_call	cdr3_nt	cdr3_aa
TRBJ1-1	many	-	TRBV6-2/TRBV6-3	TGTGCCAGCAGTGCGGCACTTCGGAACACTGAAGCTTTCTTT	CASSAALRNTEAFF
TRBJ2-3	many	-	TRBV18	TGTGCCAGCTCAGCGGGGACGGCCGGCACAGATACGCAGTATTTT	CASSAGTAGTDTQYF
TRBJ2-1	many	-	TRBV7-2	TGTGCCAGCAGCTTAGGAGGGGGAGGAGCGGCCCAATACAATGAGCAGTTCTTC	CASSLGGGGAAQYNEQFF
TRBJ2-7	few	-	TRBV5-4	TGTGCCAGCAGCTTGGCCTCCCCGGGGGAGCAGTACTTC	CASSLASPGEQYF
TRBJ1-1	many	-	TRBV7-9	TGTGCCAGCAGCCAAATTCGGGGCACCACTGAAGCTTTCTTT	CASSQIRGTTEAFF
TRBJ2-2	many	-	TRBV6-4	TGTGCCAGCAGTGTGAAGGGGGGCACCGGGGAGCTGTTTTTT	CASSVKGGTGELFF
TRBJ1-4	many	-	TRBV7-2	TGTGCCAGCAGCCGTCCAACTAATGAAAAACTGTTTTTT	CASSRPTNEKLFF
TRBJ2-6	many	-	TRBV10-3	TGTGCCACACGCTCCCCCGGGAAGGCCAACGTCCTGACTTTC	CATRSPGKANVLTF
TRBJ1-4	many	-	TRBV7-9	TGTGCCAGCAGCCCACCGGGACTGACGGTTGAAAAACTGTTTTTT	CASSPPGLTVEKLFF
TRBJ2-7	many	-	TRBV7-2	TGTGCCAGCAGCTTAGTGGCAGCACCCACCTACGAGCAGTACTTC	CASSLVAAPTYEQYF
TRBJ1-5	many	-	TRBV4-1	TGCGCCAGCAGCCAATTTATTCGTCAGCCCCAGCATTTT	CASSQFIRQPQHF
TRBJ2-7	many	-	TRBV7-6	TGTGCCAGCAGCTCCCAGGGGCGGGGTTCGGAGCAGTACTTC	CASSSQGRGSEQYF
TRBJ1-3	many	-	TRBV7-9	TGTGCCAGCAGCTCCTGGGACAAGGCTGAAAACACCATATATTTT	CASSSWDKAENTIYF
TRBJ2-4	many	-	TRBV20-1	TGCAGTGCTCCTTCAGAGGGCAAAAACATTCAGTACTTC	CSAPSEGKNIQYF
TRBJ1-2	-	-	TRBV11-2	TGTGCCAGCAGCTTAGACCCATTTCGAGGGGGCTACACCTTC	CASSLDPFRGGYTF
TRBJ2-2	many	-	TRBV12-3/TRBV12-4	TGTGCCAGCACCCCGCAGGGGCCAACGAACACCGGGGAGCTGTTTTTT	CASTPQGPTNTGELFF
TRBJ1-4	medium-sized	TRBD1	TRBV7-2	TGTGCCAGCAGCCCCTACGCGGCTCCGGGACAGGGGGCGAAGTGGCGCTCCGGAAAACTGTTTTTT	CASSPYAAPGQGAKWRSGKLFF
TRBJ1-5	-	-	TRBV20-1	TGCAGTGCCCAAGAGGGGGTGCAGCCCCAGCATTTT	CSAQEGVQPQHF
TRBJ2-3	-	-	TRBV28	TGTGCCAGCAGTCACGGGTGGAACACAGATACGCAGTATTTT	CASSHGWNTDTQYF
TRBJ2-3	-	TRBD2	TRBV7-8	TGTGCCAGCAGACTGGAGGGACTAGCGGGGGGAACAGATACGCAGTATTTT	CASRLEGLAGGTDTQYF
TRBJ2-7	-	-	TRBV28	TGTGCCAGCGTTTTATACGGGTACGAGCAGTACTTC	CASVLYGYEQYF
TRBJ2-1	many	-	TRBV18	TGTGCCAGCTCACCTCGGACAGTCAATGAGCAGTTCTTC	CASSPRTVNEQFF
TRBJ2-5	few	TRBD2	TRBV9	TGTGCCAGCAACGTGGCGGGAGAGACGGGGACCCAGTACTTC	CASNVAGETGTQYF
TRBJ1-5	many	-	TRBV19	TGTGCCAGTACGGGAGCTTGGAATCAGCCCCAGCATTTT	CASTGAWNQPQHF
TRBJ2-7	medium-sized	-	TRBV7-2	TGTGCCAGCAGCTTAGGAGTGGGGGCCCATAACGAGCAGTACTTC	CASSLGVGAHNEQYF
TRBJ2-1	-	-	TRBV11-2	TGTGCCAGCAGCCTTCAGATAGCCGGATACAATGAGCAGTTCTTC	CASSLQIAGYNEQFF
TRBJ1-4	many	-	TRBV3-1	TGTGCCAGCAGCCAAGATCGTGGAGGGCGAAAACTGTTTTTT	CASSQDRGGRKLFF
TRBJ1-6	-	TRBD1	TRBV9	TGTGCCAGCAGCGTAAGCGGGACAGGGGGCATATCACCCCTCCACTTT	CASSVSGTGGISPLHF
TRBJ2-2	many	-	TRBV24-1	TGTGCCACTGCCGGGACCGACGTCACCGGGGAGCTGTTTTTT	CATAGTDVTGELFF
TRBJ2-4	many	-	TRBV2	TGTGCCAGCACCCTTAGGCTAGTCGAGAACATTCAGTACTTC	CASTLRLVENIQYF
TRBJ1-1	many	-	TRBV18	TGTGCCAGCTCACCACCAAGACAGATTGAAGCTTTCTTT	CASSPPRQIEAFF
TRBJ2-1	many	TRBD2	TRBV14	TGTGCCAGCAGCCACCCCCGGGGTAGCGGGAGCTATGAGCAGTTCTTC	CASSHPRGSGSYEQFF
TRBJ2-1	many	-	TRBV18	TGTGCCAGCTCACCACCAGGGCGGGAAGGAACCTACAATGAGCAGTTCTTC	CASSPPGREGTYNEQFF
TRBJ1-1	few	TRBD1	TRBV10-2	TGCGCCAGCAGTGAGCCCGGACAGGGAATGTCTGAAGCTTTCTTT	CASSEPGQGMSEAFF
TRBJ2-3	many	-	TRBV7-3	TGTGCCAGCAGCTTTTCCCTTAGAGATACGCAGTATTTT	CASSFSLRDTQYF
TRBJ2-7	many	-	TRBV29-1	TGCAGCGTTCGACTAGGGGGAGTGGGTGAGCAGTACTTC	CSVRLGGVGEQYF
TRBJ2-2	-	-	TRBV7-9	TGTGCCAGCAGCTTAGCCTTGGTAGCGGTTGACACCGGGGAGCTGTTTTTT	CASSLALVAVDTGELFF
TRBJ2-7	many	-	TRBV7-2	TGTGCCAGCAGCATAATGGACAACTCCTACGAGCAGTACTTC	CASSIMDNSYEQYF
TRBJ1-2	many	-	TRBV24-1	TGTGCCACCAGTGATTGGGTCCTCGACCGTGGCTACACCTTC	CATSDWVLDRGYTF
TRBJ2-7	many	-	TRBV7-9	TGTGCCAGCAGCTACCCCGGCGGTACCTACGAGCAGTACTTC	CASSYPGGTYEQYF
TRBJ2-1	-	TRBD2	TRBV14	TGTGCCAGCAGCCGCGCACCGGGACTCGGGGGGGCTAATGAGCAGTTCTTC	CASSRAPGLGGANEQFF
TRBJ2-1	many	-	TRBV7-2	TGTGCCAGCAGCTCAGGTTATGAGCAGTTCTTC	CASSSGYEQFF
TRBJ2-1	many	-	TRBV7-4	TGTGCCAGCAGCTCGGACTGTTACTCCTACAATGAGCAGTTCTTC	CASSSDCYSYNEQFF
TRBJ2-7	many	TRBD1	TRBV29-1	TGCAGCGCCAGAGGCGGGACAGGCAATACGTACGAGCAGTACTTC	CSARGGTGNTYEQYF
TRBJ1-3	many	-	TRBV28	TGTGCCAGCAGCTCCCTGAGGAGCCGCTCTGAAAACACCATATATTTT	CASSSLRSRSENTIYF
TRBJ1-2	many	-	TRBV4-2	TGTGCCAGCAGCCAGTTTTCGGACGGCCAGGGCTACACCTTC	CASSQFSDGQGYTF
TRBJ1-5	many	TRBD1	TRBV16	TGTGCCAGCAGCCCTCTCTCGGGACAGAATAGCAATCAGCCCCAGCATTTT	CASSPLSGQNSNQPQHF
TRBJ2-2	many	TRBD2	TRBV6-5	TGTGCCAGCAGAACCCTAGCGGGGACGTACGGGGAGCTGTTTTTT	CASRTLAGTYGELFF
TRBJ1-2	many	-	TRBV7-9	TGTGCCAGCACCAACACCCTCTATGGCTACACCTTC	CASTNTLYGYTF